This entry lists 32 T cell receptor beta chains sequenced from one sample in a study of cytomegalovirus exposure and HLA in healthy donors. Primers for the PCR totalled 60 Vbeta and 13 Jbeta. Profiling relied on immunoSEQ multiplex PCR, and the TCRdb table lists in-frame clones only, not all of them. The sample shows about 180,000 clones, approximately 72% of them seen only once. Material: PBMCs. Receptors originate from a human donor in good health.

The chain employs TRBV11-2 and TRBJ2-7; 7 nucleotides align to TRBD2. Germline loops: CDR1 SGHAT, CDR2 FQNNGV. The CDR3 consists of 15 residues. V was pared by 1 base and J by 2 bases, with 5 bases of the junction left unmatched. This CDR3 is CASSLGLGGAYEQYF. The CDR3 coding sequence is TGTGCCAGCAGCTTAGGGCTGGGGGGGGCCTACGAGCAGTACTTC.

The chain combines TRBV5-5 with TRBJ1-1; D gene ambiguous. The CDR3 contains 15 residues. The V end was cut by 2 bases, the J end by 6 bases, with 17 bases between. In germline, CDR1 is SGHKS, CDR2 YYEKEE (reference sequence). Here the CDR3 DNA reads TGTGCCAGCAGCTTTTATTCGGGGAAAGGCGCTGAAGCTTTCTTT. As protein: CASSFYSGKGAEAFF.

V gene TRBV11-1 combines with J gene TRBJ1-1; D remains unclear. V lost 1 base, J lost 1 base, and 7 bases lay in between. The CDR3 runs 14 residues. Germline lookup yields CDR1 SGHAT and CDR2 FQDESV (reference sequence). In DNA form, the CDR3 reads TGTGCCAGCAGCTTAGGGTACGGGAACACTGAAGCTTTCTTT. Translating it yields CASSLGYGNTEAFF.

About this clone itself: A much bigger clone sits one base away, suggesting this may be a read error. V is TRBV6-1 and J is TRBJ2-3; 11 bases fit TRBD2. The CDR3 extends over 15 amino acids. Germline assignment: CDR1 MNHNS and CDR2 SASEGT. With 3 bases clipped from V and 4 bases from J, the junction kept 3 bases outside the gene matches. CDR3 amino acids: CASSDNSGGADTQYF. The DNA of the CDR3 is TGTGCCAGCAGTGACAATAGCGGGGGGGCAGATACGCAGTATTTT.

A single count supports this clone. The chain combines TRBV20-1 with TRBJ1-1; 8 nucleotides line up with TRBD1. The germline gives CDR1 DFQATT, CDR2 SNEGSKA (reference sequence). Trimming cost V 7 bases and J 10 bases; bases outside gene matches: 8. The CDR3 sequence is 11 residues long. The CDR3 here is CSVQQGGRAFF. Here the CDR3 DNA reads TGCAGTGTACAACAGGGGGGCAGAGCTTTCTTT.

The rearrangement joins TRBV5-6 to TRBJ1-2; 7 nucleotides agree with TRBD1. The CDR3 loop spans 15 amino acids. J was trimmed by 8 bases and V by 0 bases; bases with no gene match: 10. From germline, CDR1 is SGHDT and CDR2 YYEEEE. This CDR3 is CASSLAFEGARGYTF. DNA of the CDR3: TGTGCCAGCAGCTTGGCGTTCGAGGGGGCTCGGGGCTACACCTTC.

This chain links TRBV14 with TRBJ1-1; D ambiguous. The CDR3 is 16 residues long. V shed 2 bases and J shed 0 bases, with 13 bases lying between them. The germline gives CDR1 SGHDN, CDR2 FVKESK. The CDR3 loop reads CASSQLFTAMNTEAFF. CDR3 nucleotides: TGTGCCAGCAGCCAACTTTTCACAGCTATGAACACTGAAGCTTTCTTT.

The J gene is TRBJ2-7, the V gene TRBV27; TRBD1 agrees at 10 bases. Trimming at V came to 5 bases and at J to 2 bases, leaving 3 bases not matched to a gene. This CDR3 region has 14 residues. Germline assignment: CDR1 MNHEY and CDR2 SMNVEV (reference sequence). CDR3 residues: CASSAGTGAYEQYF. Written as DNA, the CDR3 is TGTGCCAGCAGTGCCGGGACAGGGGCCTACGAGCAGTACTTC.

This chain links TRBV19 with TRBJ1-5; D perhaps matches TRBD1 (5 bases). This CDR3 spans 15 amino acids. V gave up 4 bases and J gave up 3 bases, with 13 bases separating them. From germline, CDR1 is LNHDA and CDR2 SQIVND (reference sequence). As DNA, the CDR3 is TGTGCCAGTAGTAGTGGCCAGGGACTCAATCAGCCCCAGCATTTT. This translates into CASSSGQGLNQPQHF.

This clone has just a few counts. The V and J genes are TRBV10-1 and TRBJ1-6, with no clear D. The CDR3 runs to 14 residues. Between the trimmed V and J ends, which lost 3 bases and 10 bases, there was a span of 13 bases. Looked up from germline, CDR1 is WNHNN and CDR2 is SYGVQD (reference sequence). CDR3 amino acids: CASSESTAASPLHF. The CDR3 DNA reads TGCGCCAGCAGTGAAAGTACTGCCGCATCACCCCTCCACTTT.

The rearrangement uses TRBV19 and TRBJ2-1, with D possibly matching TRBD1 (6 bases). This CDR3 has 19 residues. Trimming took off 4 bases at V and 0 bases at J, with 22 bases between the two ends. The germline gives CDR1 LNHDA, CDR2 SQIVND (reference sequence). The CDR3 DNA sequence: TGTGCCAGTAGTACCCGATCACGCCTAGACAGGAGCTCCTACAATGAGCAGTTCTTC. Amino acids: CASSTRSRLDRSSYNEQFF.

This clone was observed a few times. This chain links TRBV7-2 with TRBJ2-7, with D uncertain. The germline V gene encodes CDR1 SGHTA and CDR2 FQGNSA. Trimming shortened V by 3 bases and J by 3 bases, and 12 bases separated the two germline ends. The length of the CDR3 is 14 residues. CDR3 region: CASSFGPLVYEQYF. Here the CDR3 DNA reads TGTGCCAGCAGCTTCGGTCCACTGGTCTACGAGCAGTACTTC.

V usage is TRBV4-1 and J usage is TRBJ1-2; a weak D match, TRBD1 (6 bases). V was pared by 2 bases and J by 0 bases, with 16 bases between. There are 17 residues in the CDR3. Germline V gene sequence: CDR1 MGHRA, CDR2 YSYEKL. CDR3 nucleotides: TGCGCCAGCAGCCAACCCCTAGGGGCAGGGGCTAACTATGGCTACACCTTC. Residues: CASSQPLGAGANYGYTF.

J is TRBJ2-3 and V is TRBV7-8, with TRBD2 identical over 9 bases. The germline V gene has CDR1 SGHVS and CDR2 FQNEAQ. This CDR3 comprises 17 residues. V shed 5 bases, J shed 3 bases, and the junction held 12 bases outside the gene matches. The CDR3 here is CASSAPVGGGDTDTQYF. The CDR3 nucleotides are TGTGCCAGCAGCGCACCCGTGGGCGGGGGGGATACAGATACGCAGTATTTT.

The chain is built from TRBV9 and TRBJ2-7; 9 bases line up with TRBD1. CDR1 is SGDLS and CDR2 is YYNGEE in the germline V gene. V trimming: 3 bases; J trimming: 5 bases; junction bases outside the gene matches: 9. This CDR3 comprises 15 residues. CDR3 nucleotides: TGTGCCAGCAGCGCCCCCGGGACAGGGCGGGACGAGCAGTACTTC. Translated: CASSAPGTGRDEQYF.

This clone was seen just once. This chain links TRBV5-1 with TRBJ2-2, with TRBD2 identical over 10 bases. The length of the CDR3 is 16 residues. The ends lost 0 bases at V and 2 bases at J; junction bases unmatched: 1. Germline V gives CDR1 SGHRS, CDR2 YFSETQ. Here the CDR3 DNA reads TGCGCCAGCAGCTTGGGACTAGCGGGTAACACCGGGGAGCTGTTTTTT. This encodes CASSLGLAGNTGELFF. Complete variable domain (other parts from reference TRBV5-1 and TRBJ2-2): KAGVTQTPRYLIKTRGQQVTLSCSPISGHRSVSWYQQTPGQGLQFLFEYFSETQRNKGNFPGRFSGRQFSNSRSEMNVSTLELGDSALYLCASSLGLAGNTGELFFGEGSRLTVL.

V usage is TRBV7-9 and J usage is TRBJ1-4, with D hard to call. With 5 bases removed from V and 3 bases from J, the gap between germline ends came to 13 bases. Looked up from germline, CDR1 is SEHNR and CDR2 is FQNEAQ (reference sequence). CDR3 length: 15 residues. The CDR3 region has the DNA TGTGCCAGCAGCCCAGTCATCGCCTCTAATGAAAAACTGTTTTTT. It is translated as CASSPVIASNEKLFF.

J is TRBJ1-2 and V is TRBV29-1, with D possibly being TRBD1 (5 bases). Germline CDR1 and CDR2: SQVTM and ANQGSEA. Trimming removed 2 bases at V and 7 bases at J, with 17 bases between. The CDR3 is 14 residues long. CDR3 sequence reads: CSVETRPGVGGYTF. DNA for the CDR3: TGCAGCGTTGAAACGCGGCCGGGGGTCGGTGGCTACACCTTC.

This sequence joins TRBV13 and TRBJ1-6, with 11 bases fitting TRBD1. CDR3 size: 15 residues. Germline assignment: CDR1 PRHDT and CDR2 FYEKMQ (reference sequence). The V and J ends lost 7 bases and 8 bases, in that order; junction bases with no gene match: 7. The CDR3 DNA reads TGTGCCAGCACCTCCGGGGACAGGGGGTATTCACCCCTCCACTTT. It codes for CASTSGDRGYSPLHF.

In its sample, this clone was seen a few times. The CDR3 spells CASSLIAGDSYEQYF. CDR3 coding DNA: TGTGCCAGCAGCTTGATAGCGGGGGACTCCTACGAGCAGTACTTC. V usage is TRBV5-4 and J usage is TRBJ2-7, with 9 nucleotides matching TRBD2. The ends lost 1 base at V and 0 bases at J; junction bases unmatched: 2. The length of the CDR3 is 15 residues. Germline V CDR1 and CDR2: SGHNT, YYREEE (reference sequence).

The rearrangement joins TRBV6-6 to TRBJ2-7; 7 bases match TRBD1. J lost 7 bases, V lost 5 bases, and 8 bases had no gene match. This CDR3 spans 13 amino acids. Germline V gene data show CDR1 as MNHNY and CDR2 as SVGAGI (reference sequence). CDR3 sequence (DNA): TGTGCCAGCAGTCTCTACAGGGGTACGGAGCAGTACTTC. Its translation: CASSLYRGTEQYF.

The chain links TRBV10-2 to TRBJ1-2, with D unresolved. The germline V and J ends were trimmed by 3 bases and 4 bases, with 12 bases remaining between them. CDR3 length: 14 amino acids. The germline gives CDR1 WSHSY, CDR2 SAAADI. The DNA of the CDR3 is TGCGCCAGCAGTGATAGCGAACCTACCTATGGCTACACCTTC. Translation: CASSDSEPTYGYTF.

The chain uses TRBV13 and TRBJ2-7; D ambiguous. Trimming took 3 bases from V and 4 from J, leaving 7 bases between them. CDR1 PRHDT and CDR2 FYEKMQ come from the germline V gene (reference sequence). The CDR3 is 12 residues long. CDR3 in DNA: TGTGCCAGCAGCTTTGGGCCTTACGAGCAGTACTTC. This gives the protein CASSFGPYEQYF. The full variable domain, completed using reference TRBV13 and TRBJ2-7, is AAGVIQSPRHLIKEKRETATLKCYPIPRHDTVYWYQQGPGQDPQFLISFYEKMQSDKGSIPDRFSAQQFSDYHSELNMSSLELGDSALYFCASSFGPYEQYFGPGTRLTVT.

The chain is built from TRBV9 and TRBJ1-1, with D perhaps matching TRBD1 (6 bases). CDR3 length: 15 residues. CDR1 SGDLS and CDR2 YYNGEE come from the germline V gene. V lost 3 bases and J 6 bases, leaving 18 bases between the germline ends. This chain's CDR3 is CASSEGGARRSEAFF. In DNA form, the CDR3 reads TGTGCCAGCAGCGAGGGGGGGGCCCGACGGTCTGAAGCTTTCTTT.

This clone was seen only a few times. V gene TRBV7-9 combines with J gene TRBJ2-3; 10 bases align to TRBD1. Trimming cost V 3 bases and J 1 base; bases outside gene matches: 1. Germline values: CDR1 SEHNR, CDR2 FQNEAQ (reference sequence). The CDR3 has 15 residues. The CDR3 reads CASSLDRGGTDTQYF. The CDR3, as DNA: TGTGCCAGCAGCTTGGACAGGGGGGGCACAGATACGCAGTATTTT. The entire variable domain, with the rest obtained from reference TRBV7-9 and TRBJ2-3, is as follows: DTGVSQNPRHKITKRGQNVTFRCDPISEHNRLYWYRQTLGQGPEFLTYFQNEAQLEKSRLLSDRFSAERPKGSFSTLEIQRTEQGDSAMYLCASSLDRGGTDTQYFGPGTRLTVL.

The gene calls are TRBV21-1 and TRBJ2-1; the table's D call, TRBD2, has no DNA check behind it. TRBV21-1 is reported as a pseudogene. This CDR3 contains 16 residues. CDR3 loop: CASSLPLAGGIKGQFF. The CDR3 DNA follows: TGTGCCAGCAGCCTCCCGCTAGCGGGGGGAATTAAAGGGCAGTTCTTC.

The chain has TRBV11-2 and TRBJ1-1; perhaps TRBD1 as D (5 bases). Germline CDR1 SGHAT, CDR2 FQNNGV. V was cut by 1 base and J by 4 bases, with 16 bases left in between. This CDR3 has 16 amino acids. The DNA of the CDR3 is TGTGCCAGCAGCTTAGGGCGGGGACCGGGCGGCACTGAAGCTTTCTTT. Amino acid sequence: CASSLGRGPGGTEAFF.

V gene TRBV7-2 combines with J gene TRBJ1-6; D gene unclear. CDR3 size: 15 residues. The germline V gene has CDR1 SGHTA and CDR2 FQGNSA. The V gene lost 5 bases and the J gene lost 1 base, with 9 bases spanning the gap. Written as DNA, the CDR3 is TGTGCCAGCAGCCCAGAGGGTTCCTATAATTCACCCCTCCACTTT. Protein product: CASSPEGSYNSPLHF.

Only one count was recorded for this clone. The chain uses TRBV19 and TRBJ1-5; 10 bases fit TRBD1. V shed 4 bases, J shed 4 bases, and the junction held 7 bases outside the gene matches. Per germline, CDR1 LNHDA and CDR2 SQIVND (reference sequence). CDR3 length: 16 amino acids. This CDR3 is CASSTLPGQGNQPQHF. In DNA form, the CDR3 reads TGTGCCAGTAGTACACTCCCGGGACAGGGGAATCAGCCCCAGCATTTT.

The gene calls are TRBV5-6 and TRBJ1-2; 7 bases match TRBD1. CDR3 length equals 14 residues. Per the germline V gene, CDR1 is SGHDT and CDR2 is YYEEEE. V was clipped by 4 bases and J by 9 bases; unmatched bases: 12. The CDR3 sequence is CASSIPIGGSRYTF. The CDR3 nucleotides are TGTGCCAGCAGCATACCGATAGGGGGCTCACGCTACACCTTC. The full variable domain, with the rest looked up from reference TRBV5-6 and TRBJ1-2, is DAGVTQSPTHLIKTRGQQVTLRCSPKSGHDTVSWYQQALGQGPQFIFQYYEEEERQRGNFPDRFSGHQFPNYSSELNVNALLLGDSALYLCASSIPIGGSRYTFGSGTRLTVV.

This clone was observed a few times. The chain has TRBV6-5 and TRBJ1-4, with a possible D match to TRBD1 (5 bases). V lost 0 bases and J 6 bases, leaving 11 bases between the germline ends. This CDR3 comprises 15 residues. In germline, CDR1 is MNHEY, CDR2 SVGAGI. The CDR3 spells CASSYSFRQYEKLFF. As DNA, the CDR3 is TGTGCCAGCAGTTACTCGTTCCGACAGTATGAAAAACTGTTTTTT.

This rearrangement joins TRBV6-5 to TRBJ1-2, with 9 bases fitting TRBD1. The CDR3 has 14 residues. V lost 5 bases, J lost 8 bases, and 9 bases stayed unmatched. The germline CDR1 and CDR2 sequences are MNHEY and SVGAGI. This CDR3 is CASSQGQGGQGYTF. The CDR3 DNA reads as TGTGCCAGCAGTCAGGGACAGGGAGGTCAGGGCTACACCTTC.